Listed below are T cell receptor beta chains from one sample, sequenced in a study of blood T cell repertoires in COVID-19. The repertoire was sequenced with immunoSEQ multiplex PCR; TCRdb's copy has only in-frame clones and lacks some. The profile covers over 60,000 clones, with about four fifths appearing a single time and about an eighth taken by the ten largest. Sample: peripheral blood. These receptors were taken from a woman of 80 years or more with acute or convalescent COVID-19. Both conserved end residues are part of each CDR3. A D gene is named only where the DNA matches it firmly. The listing skips clone size in some rows; elsewhere it reads once, few, many or a size class.

j_gene	d_gene	abundance	v_gene	CDR3aa	CDR3nt
TRBJ2-7	TRBD2	few	TRBV5-1	CASSLEAGTYEQYF	TGCGCCAGCAGCTTGGAAGCGGGAACCTACGAGCAGTACTTC
TRBJ2-5	.	.	TRBV29-1	CSVQPTGFKETQYF	TGCAGCGTTCAACCGACAGGATTTAAAGAGACCCAGTACTTC
TRBJ2-1	TRBD1	.	TRBV2	CASSPRQQGARHEQFF	TGTGCCAGCAGCCCTCGTCAACAGGGGGCGCGGCATGAGCAGTTCTTC
TRBJ2-7	.	.	TRBV20-1	CSASRGSNSYEQYF	TGCAGTGCTAGTAGGGGCTCGAACTCCTACGAGCAGTACTTC
TRBJ2-1	.	.	TRBV24-1	CATSDYNNEQFF	TGTGCCACCAGTGACTATAACAATGAGCAGTTCTTC
TRBJ1-1	.	.	TRBV12-3/TRBV12-4	CASSLQGWTEAFF	TGTGCCAGCAGCCTTCAGGGCTGGACTGAAGCTTTCTTT
TRBJ2-1	TRBD2	.	TRBV5-1	CASSSTGLAGLPYNEQFF	TGCGCCAGCAGCTCGACCGGACTAGCGGGACTTCCTTACAATGAGCAGTTCTTC
TRBJ2-4	.	.	TRBV6-5	CASGTTDKNIQYF	TGTGCCAGCGGAACGACAGACAAAAACATTCAGTACTTC
TRBJ2-7	.	.	TRBV5-6	CASRFSGGEQYF	TGTGCCAGCAGATTTAGCGGTGGCGAGCAGTACTTC
TRBJ2-1	.	.	TRBV11-3	CASSFLADSPYNEQFF	TGTGCCAGCAGCTTTCTAGCGGACAGCCCCTACAATGAGCAGTTCTTC
TRBJ1-2	.	.	TRBV21-1	CASSKTEGQNYGYTF	TGTGCCAGCAGCAAAACTGAGGGACAGAACTATGGCTACACCTTC
TRBJ1-5	.	.	TRBV18	CASSPSPSGGNQPQHF	TGTGCCAGCTCACCAAGTCCTTCTGGAGGCAATCAGCCCCAGCATTTT
TRBJ2-7	TRBD2	.	TRBV7-3	CASSLAGGPGEQYF	TGTGCCAGCAGCTTGGCGGGAGGGCCGGGGGAGCAGTACTTC
TRBJ1-5	TRBD1	few	TRBV6-2/TRBV6-3	CASSYTTLDRVGNQPQHF	TGTGCCAGCAGTTACACCACCCTGGACAGGGTCGGCAATCAGCCCCAGCATTTT
TRBJ2-5	TRBD1	.	TRBV5-6	CASSLGGQGVQETQYF	TGTGCCAGCAGCTTGGGGGGACAGGGCGTACAAGAGACCCAGTACTTC
TRBJ2-7	TRBD1	.	TRBV2	CASIGQGAYEQYF	TGTGCCAGCATTGGACAGGGAGCCTACGAGCAGTACTTC
TRBJ2-1	TRBD2	.	TRBV5-1	CASRGVAGDEQFF	TGCGCCAGCAGGGGGGTCGCGGGAGATGAGCAGTTCTTC
TRBJ2-6	.	many	TRBV30	CACRQPPLSGANVLTF	TGTGCCTGCAGACAGCCACCCCTCTCTGGGGCCAACGTCCTGACTTTC
TRBJ2-7	.	once	TRBV5-6	CASSLDRGGEEQYF	TGTGCCAGCAGCTTGGACAGGGGAGGTGAAGAGCAGTACTTC
TRBJ2-1	TRBD1	.	TRBV19	CASKEGQGLRNEQFF	TGTGCCAGTAAGGAGGGACAGGGGCTACGAAATGAGCAGTTCTTC
TRBJ2-7	.	.	TRBV6-1	CASSEVGIYEQYF	TGTGCCAGCAGTGAAGTTGGCATCTACGAGCAGTACTTC
TRBJ2-1	TRBD2	.	TRBV7-9	CASSSRLAGVSGEQFF	TGTGCCAGCAGCTCACGACTAGCGGGAGTATCCGGTGAGCAGTTCTTC
TRBJ2-7	.	few	TRBV5-1	CASSPTGMGRYEQYF	TGCGCCAGCAGCCCTACAGGGATGGGGCGCTACGAGCAGTACTTC
TRBJ2-3	TRBD2	once	TRBV19	CASSLLGTSGKDTQYF	TGTGCCAGTAGTTTGCTTGGGACTAGCGGGAAGGATACGCAGTATTTT
TRBJ2-7	.	.	TRBV6-4	CASSVRQGGEQYF	TGTGCCAGCAGTGTAAGGCAGGGTGGCGAGCAGTACTTC
TRBJ1-2	.	.	TRBV29-1	CSVGGGELNYGYTF	TGCAGCGTTGGGGGGGGCGAGCTAAACTATGGCTACACCTTC
TRBJ2-5	TRBD1	.	TRBV15	CATGGQYEETQYF	TGTGCCACCGGGGGACAGTACGAGGAGACCCAGTACTTC
TRBJ2-5	TRBD2	.	TRBV5-1	CASSLPLAGLGETQYF	TGCGCCAGCAGCCTCCCACTAGCGGGCTTAGGAGAGACCCAGTACTTC
TRBJ2-1	.	.	TRBV29-1	CSVVAGFNNEQFF	TGCAGCGTTGTGGCAGGGTTCAACAATGAGCAGTTCTTC
TRBJ1-5	.	few	TRBV2	CASRGGAPSNQPQHF	TGTGCCAGCAGAGGAGGGGCCCCTAGCAATCAGCCCCAGCATTTT
TRBJ1-2	.	few	TRBV2	CASSELQGHGYTF	TGTGCCAGCAGTGAACTCCAGGGTCATGGCTACACCTTC
TRBJ2-1	.	.	TRBV3-1/TRBV3-2	CASSQDYAGYNEQFF	TGTGCCAGCAGCCAAGACTACGCAGGCTACAATGAGCAGTTCTTC
TRBJ1-4	.	.	TRBV4-3	CASSTRLVFVNQGEKLFF	TGCGCCAGCAGCACCCGATTGGTTTTCGTGAACCAGGGTGAAAAACTGTTTTTT
TRBJ2-2	TRBD1	.	TRBV10-3	CAISPGQGGTGELFF	TGTGCCATCAGCCCGGGACAGGGGGGCACCGGGGAGCTGTTTTTT
TRBJ1-2	.	.	TRBV13	CASSLRGRNYGYTF	TGTGCCAGCAGCTTAAGAGGCAGAAACTATGGCTACACCTTC
TRBJ1-2	TRBD1	.	TRBV10-2	CASSESLGTGLGYTF	TGCGCCAGCAGTGAGTCGTTAGGGACAGGTCTTGGCTACACCTTC
TRBJ2-4	.	.	TRBV5-1	CASSLIDNPEDIQYF	TGCGCCAGCAGCTTGATTGACAATCCCGAAGACATTCAGTACTTC
TRBJ2-2	.	.	TRBV10-3	CAITAQNTGELFF	TGTGCCATCACCGCACAGAACACCGGGGAGCTGTTTTTT
TRBJ1-2	.	.	TRBV5-1	CASRVREHYGYTF	TGCGCCAGCAGGGTCAGGGAACACTATGGCTACACCTTC
TRBJ1-1	.	.	TRBV23-1	CASSQSGGEKNTEAFF	TGCGCCAGCAGTCAATCCGGCGGTGAGAAAAACACTGAAGCTTTCTTT
TRBJ2-1	.	.	TRBV27	CASSLLRRVVGEQFF	TGTGCCAGCAGTCTCCTCCGCAGGGTTGTCGGTGAGCAGTTCTTC
TRBJ1-1	TRBD1	.	TRBV24-1	CATSDPGTGGTEAFF	TGTGCCACCAGTGACCCCGGGACAGGGGGCACTGAAGCTTTCTTT